One and the same sample provided the 4 T cell receptor beta chains below, sequenced in a study of blood T cell repertoires in COVID-19 (TCRdb year 2020). Receptor libraries were prepared by the immunoSEQ multiplex PCR assay. Held by TCRdb, this immuneACCESS table contains in-frame sequences only and omits some clones. Under half of the omission traces to an unresolved V gene where checked; the cause of the rest is unknown. Across this sample there are 70,000 or so clones, with over 80% seen only once. In total, the top ten clones hold about 2.5% of the sample. What was sequenced was peripheral blood. These receptors originate from a man older than 75 with active or convalescent COVID-19.

The rearrangement links TRBV11-2 to TRBJ1-1; TRBD1 agrees at 9 bases. The CDR3 is made up of 16 amino acids. CDR1 and CDR2 from the germline V gene are SGHAT and FQNNGV. After removal of 0 bases from V and 5 bases from J, the junction contained 7 bases not matched to a gene. CDR3 loop: CASSLDGQGWKTEAFF. The CDR3 nucleotides read TGTGCCAGCAGCTTAGACGGACAGGGGTGGAAAACTGAAGCTTTCTTT.

The chain links TRBV30 to TRBJ1-1, with 10 bases that match TRBD1. There are 14 residues in the CDR3. V lost 2 bases, J lost 4 bases, and 4 bases stayed unmatched. Per the germline V gene, CDR1 is GTSNPN and CDR2 is SVGIG (reference sequence). The CDR3 DNA reads as TGTGCCTGGAGTTTTGGACAGGGGGTCACTGAAGCTTTCTTT. Translating it yields CAWSFGQGVTEAFF. Variable domain in full (rest from reference TRBV30 and TRBJ1-1): SQTIHQWPATLVQPVGSPLSLECTVEGTSNPNLYWYRQAAGRGLQLLFYSVGIGQISSEVPQNLSASRPQDRQFILSSKKLLLSDSGFYLCAWSFGQGVTEAFFGQGTRLTVV.

V and J are TRBV7-9 and TRBJ1-4, with 8 bases aligning to TRBD1. V shed 7 bases, J shed 6 bases, and the junction held 1 base outside the gene matches. CDR3 length: 12 amino acids. Germline-derived CDR1 and CDR2 are SEHNR and FQNEAQ (reference sequence). CDR3: CASNRGDEKLFF. The CDR3 nucleotides are TGTGCCAGCAACAGGGGGGATGAAAAACTGTTTTTT.

The J gene is TRBJ2-6, the V gene TRBV28; 9 positions match TRBD2. CDR1 and CDR2 from the germline V gene are MDHEN and SYDVKM. The CDR3 totals 16 residues. V gave up 7 bases and J gave up 4 bases; unmatched junction bases: 8. The CDR3 region is CASTTLLAGGANVLTF. Written as DNA, the CDR3 is TGTGCCAGCACAACATTACTAGCGGGCGGGGCCAACGTCCTGACTTTC.